The clone carrying this T cell receptor beta chain came up a few times. What it binds is unknown. The data originate from a study of shared clonotypes between healthy human individuals. On the study more broadly: Used for every donor were three CD4 naive, three CD4 memory, two CD8 naive and one CD8 memory plate.

The CDR3 consists of 14 residues. CDR1 and CDR2 (germline): SEHNR, FQNEAQ (reference sequence). V lost 5 bases to trimming and J lost 3 bases, with 13 bases between them. Overall study results and limits: Relative to their counterparts shared across all four donors, non-shared clonotypes exhibited diminished generation probabilities.

The material for each subset, its genomic DNA, was split evenly across several immunoSEQ plates. The assay was immunoSEQ multiplex PCR, and TCRdb's table has in-frame clones only and misses some. Of roughly 2,300,000 clones listed, around 90% were seen once; the top ten hold more than 0.35%. Input material: naive CD4+ T cells from PBMCs. The subset denotes: CD45RA+ positively selected. This TCR was recovered from a man younger than 35 in good health. Some clones in this sample may be carry-over from other donors' samples. The rearrangement uses TRBV7-9 and TRBJ1-2, with a weak D call TRBD1 (5 bases). CDR3 nucleotide sequence: TGTGCCAGCAGCCGAATGGGGGTAGACTATGGCTACACCTTC. It is translated as CASSRMGVDYGYTF.